A single sample is the source of the 32 T cell receptor beta chains below, sequenced in a study of beta chain features in type 1 diabetes. Study results and limitations: Among patients with Type 1 diabetes, TCRB CDR3s were moderately but significantly shorter in every one of the four CD4+ subsets.

As every portion of the isolated RNA was reverse transcribed, the sequencing read expressed TCRB transcripts. Repertoires were generated with immunoSEQ multiplex PCR, while TCRdb's copy carries only in-frame clones and drops some. The sample holds over 150,000 clones, around 8.6% seen once. These TCRs' antigens remain unknown. Sequencing input: central memory CD4+ T cells from blood. These receptors were obtained from a woman aged 18-30 years with type 1 diabetes.

This clone was detected only a few times. The chain has TRBV5-1 and TRBJ1-1; D is unresolved. The CDR3 is 14 residues long. The V gene lost 5 bases and the J gene lost 5 bases, with 16 bases spanning the gap. CDR1 and CDR2 (germline): SGHRS, YFSETQ. The CDR3 nucleotides are TGCGCCAGCAGGACCGACACTGGTAAGACTGAAGCTTTCTTT. It specifies CASRTDTGKTEAFF. The entire variable domain, with the rest obtained from reference TRBV5-1 and TRBJ1-1, is as follows: KAGVTQTPRYLIKTRGQQVTLSCSPISGHRSVSWYQQTPGQGLQFLFEYFSETQRNKGNFPGRFSGRQFSNSRSEMNVSTLELGDSALYLCASRTDTGKTEAFFGQGTRLTVV.

This clone has only one observation. The V call is TRBV5-1, the J call TRBJ2-5; 7 nucleotides line up with TRBD1. The CDR3 totals 15 residues. From germline, CDR1 is SGHRS and CDR2 YFSETQ. With V trimmed by 3 bases and J by 2 bases, 7 bases remained unmatched. The DNA for the CDR3 is TGCGCCAGCAGCTCCGACCTGGGACAGCAAGAGACCCAGTACTTC. Translated: CASSSDLGQQETQYF.

This clone showed up just a few times. This chain links TRBV19 with TRBJ2-7; 10 bases match TRBD2. The CDR3 covers 14 residues. J gave up 6 bases and V 5 bases, and 7 bases lay outside the gene matches. Germline V lookup: CDR1 LNHDA, CDR2 SQIVND (reference sequence). The CDR3 loop is CASSEIAGGSEQYF. The CDR3 DNA is TGTGCCAGTAGTGAAATAGCGGGAGGATCCGAGCAGTACTTC.

In its sample, this clone was seen a few times. The chain links TRBV30 to TRBJ2-2; TRBD2 is a possible D gene (6 bases). Germline values: CDR1 GTSNPN, CDR2 SVGIG (reference sequence). This CDR3 is 15 amino acids long. Deletions cut 2 bases from V and 8 bases from J, with 18 bases between. The CDR3 DNA follows: TGTGCCTGGAGTTTGCGGGACCGAGGACGAGGGGAGCTGTTTTTT. Amino acids: CAWSLRDRGRGELFF.

CDR3 sequence: CASSRSGTGYGYTF. The DNA of the CDR3 is TGTGCCAGCAGCAGAAGTGGGACAGGCTATGGCTACACCTTC. The chain joins TRBV7-2 to TRBJ1-2, with 8 bases matching TRBD1. The CDR3 runs 14 residues. Germline lookup yields CDR1 SGHTA and CDR2 FQGNSA. V was pared by 5 bases and J by 4 bases, with 6 bases of the junction left unmatched.

This clone was counted only a few times. The V call is TRBV29-1, the J call TRBJ1-1, with 8 bases lining up with TRBD1. The CDR3 length is 13 residues. The V and J ends lost 6 bases and 1 base, in that order; junction bases with no gene match: 4. CDR1 and CDR2 from the germline V gene are SQVTM and ANQGSEA. The CDR3 nucleotides are TGCAGCGTGGACGGACAGGGGAACACTGAAGCTTTCTTT. This sequence encodes CSVDGQGNTEAFF.

CDR3 nucleotide sequence: TGTGCCAGCAGGACTAGCGGGCAAGAGCAGTTCTTC. The encoded protein is CASRTSGQEQFF. The rearrangement uses TRBV11-3 and TRBJ2-1, with TRBD2 matching over 10 bases. J gave up 10 bases and V 6 bases, and 3 bases lay outside the gene matches. The germline V gene encodes CDR1 SGHNT and CDR2 YENEEA. The CDR3 sequence is 12 residues long.

In its sample, this clone was seen a few times. The chain joins TRBV2 to TRBJ2-7; the match to TRBD1 covers 10 bases. CDR3 length equals 14 residues. Germline V gene lookup returns CDR1 SNHLY and CDR2 FYNNEI. Germline trimming cut 6 bases from V and 4 bases from J; bases unmatched to any gene: 6. CDR3: CASRQGQGVYEQYF. CDR3 DNA sequence: TGTGCCAGCAGACAAGGACAGGGGGTTTACGAGCAGTACTTC.

There are a few counts of this clone. The identical CDR3 is also encoded by other nucleotide sequences in the sample. V is TRBV27 and J is TRBJ1-5, with a possible D match to TRBD1 (6 bases). The CDR3 spans 14 residues. Germline V gene data show CDR1 as MNHEY and CDR2 as SMNVEV (reference sequence). V was pared by 1 base and J by 5 bases, with 9 bases between. The CDR3 reads CASSLYGGDQPQHF. CDR3 coding DNA: TGTGCCAGCAGTTTATATGGGGGCGATCAGCCCCAGCATTTT.

The chain employs TRBV7-9 and TRBJ2-5; 9 bases are shared with TRBD1. Trimming at V came to 6 bases and at J to 1 base, leaving 6 bases not matched to a gene. The CDR3 has 15 residues. Looked up from germline, CDR1 is SEHNR and CDR2 is FQNEAQ (reference sequence). As DNA, the CDR3 is TGTGCCAGCAGTACCGGGACAGGGCGCCAAGAGACCCAGTACTTC. Translation gives CASSTGTGRQETQYF.

This clone turned up a few times. The J gene is TRBJ2-1, the V gene TRBV7-2; the D gene is possibly TRBD2 (7 bases). The CDR3 consists of 17 residues. The germline V and J ends were trimmed by 5 bases and 5 bases, with 22 bases remaining between them. Germline lookup yields CDR1 SGHTA and CDR2 FQGNSA. CDR3 region: CASSHLRGPFPNNEQFF. Here the CDR3 DNA reads TGTGCCAGCAGCCATTTGCGGGGGCCTTTTCCCAACAATGAGCAGTTCTTC.

This chain connects TRBV5-1 to TRBJ2-7; the D gene is possibly TRBD2 (5 bases). This CDR3 contains 16 residues. Trimming shortened V by 0 bases and J by 0 bases, and 13 bases separated the two germline ends. Germline V gene lookup returns CDR1 SGHRS and CDR2 YFSETQ. The CDR3 spells CASSLGSGISSYEQYF. For the CDR3, the DNA is TGCGCCAGCAGCTTGGGATCCGGGATTAGCTCCTACGAGCAGTACTTC.

This clone showed up just a few times. V gene TRBV15 combines with J gene TRBJ2-5, with TRBD2 matching over 7 bases. CDR3 length: 15 residues. Trimming cost V 0 bases and J 1 base; bases outside gene matches: 2. Germline CDR1 LNHNV, CDR2 YYDKDF (reference sequence). CDR3 DNA: TGTGCCACCAGCAGAGATCGGGGGGTCCAAGAGACCCAGTACTTC. It codes for CATSRDRGVQETQYF. Full variable domain (outside the CDR3, taken from reference TRBV15 and TRBJ2-5): DAMVIQNPRYQVTQFGKPVTLSCSQTLNHNVMYWYQQKSSQAPKLLFHYYDKDFNNEADTPDNFQSRRPNTSFCFLDIRSPGLGDTAMYLCATSRDRGVQETQYFGPGTRLLVL.

As for this clone: Other nucleotide sequences from this sample produce the same CDR3. This sequence joins TRBV18 and TRBJ1-1, with 10 bases that match TRBD1. CDR1 is KGHSH, CDR2 LQKENI, per germline. CDR3 size: 15 residues. V shed 0 bases and J 6 bases; nucleotides not matched to a gene: 4. The CDR3 nucleotides are TGTGCCAGCTCACCACCAGGGGACAGGGGCGCTGAAGCTTTCTTT. As protein: CASSPPGDRGAEAFF.

This chain connects TRBV5-1 to TRBJ1-2; tentative D call: TRBD1 (5 bases). Trimming pared 0 bases from V and 6 bases from J, leaving 12 bases between. The CDR3 length is 14 residues. Looked up from germline, CDR1 is SGHRS and CDR2 is YFSETQ. CDR3 bases: TGCGCCAGCAGCTTGGGACAGAGACCAAATGGCTACACCTTC. It translates to CASSLGQRPNGYTF.

This clone has only a few counts. V is TRBV14 and J is TRBJ2-7; 11 bases map to TRBD1. The V gene's germline CDR1 is SGHDN and CDR2 FVKESK. J lost 4 bases, V lost 8 bases, and 7 bases had no gene match. CDR3 size: 14 residues. CDR3 sequence: CASWTGTGGYEQYF. In DNA form, the CDR3 reads TGTGCCAGCTGGACGGGGACAGGGGGTTACGAGCAGTACTTC.

CDR3: CASSLLGDTEAFF. DNA for the CDR3: TGTGCCAGCAGCTTACTCGGGGACACTGAAGCTTTCTTT. V and J are TRBV7-9 and TRBJ1-1; no firm D call. V lost 2 bases and J lost 3, with 7 bases in between. This CDR3 has 13 amino acids. Germline V gives CDR1 SEHNR, CDR2 FQNEAQ (reference sequence).

Details on this clone: Other DNA sequences within the sample encode an identical CDR3. The CDR3 coding sequence is TGTGCCAGCAGACAGGGGGCTTACAATGAGCAGTTCTTC. It codes for CASRQGAYNEQFF. The chain links TRBV27 to TRBJ2-1; 9 bases fit TRBD1. CDR1 and CDR2 from the germline V gene are MNHEY and SMNVEV (reference sequence). J gave up 4 bases and V 6 bases, and 1 base lay outside the gene matches. The CDR3 length is 13 residues.

This chain connects TRBV6-5 to TRBJ2-3, with a tentative D call TRBD2 (5 bases). Deletions cut 6 bases from V and 5 bases from J, with 9 bases between. This CDR3 comprises 12 residues. CDR1 is MNHEY and CDR2 is SVGAGI in the germline V gene. CDR3 amino acids: CASSPSGDTQYF. The CDR3 DNA is TGTGCCAGCAGCCCGAGCGGAGATACGCAGTATTTT.

In regard to this clone: One end of the junction does not line up with germline, which may come from a read error. J is TRBJ1-2 and V is TRBV19, with 9 nucleotides matching TRBD1. This CDR3 is built from 13 residues. The germline V gene encodes CDR1 LNHDA and CDR2 SQIVND (reference sequence). As DNA, the CDR3 is TGTGCCAGTGGTATACAGGGGGCATATGGCTACACCTTC. This gives the protein CASGIQGAYGYTF.

This clone occurred a few times. This rearrangement joins TRBV9 to TRBJ1-6; TRBD1 is a possible D gene (6 bases). The CDR3 is 15 amino acids. The germline gives CDR1 SGDLS, CDR2 YYNGEE. Trimming cost V 7 bases and J 6 bases, with 17 bases left between them. The CDR3 sequence is CASSTTGQINSPLHF. CDR3 coding DNA: TGTGCCAGCTCCACAACGGGACAAATTAATTCACCCCTCCACTTT.

This clone was found a few times. The J gene is TRBJ1-3, the V gene TRBV15; tentatively, D is TRBD1 (6 bases). V gave up 0 bases and J gave up 8 bases, with 8 bases separating them. The CDR3 length is 13 residues. Germline V lookup: CDR1 LNHNV, CDR2 YYDKDF (reference sequence). The CDR3 DNA reads TGTGCCACCAGCAGAGACAGGGGAGACACCATATATTTT. This codes for CATSRDRGDTIYF.

The CDR3 sequence is CASSPLTGLADTQYF. The CDR3 DNA is TGTGCCAGCTCACCATTGACAGGACTAGCAGATACGCAGTATTTT. The gene calls are TRBV18 and TRBJ2-3; D may be TRBD2 (7 bases). Between the trimmed V and J ends, which lost 2 bases and 4 bases, there was a span of 13 bases. This CDR3 region has 15 residues. Germline V CDR1 and CDR2: KGHSH, LQKENI.

This clone turned up a few times. This chain uses TRBV5-4 with TRBJ2-3; possibly TRBD2 for D (6 bases). The CDR3 has 15 residues. Germline V lookup: CDR1 SGHNT, CDR2 YYREEE (reference sequence). V lost 4 bases and J 4 bases, leaving 16 bases between the germline ends. This CDR3 reads CASSVGAGSSDTQYF. CDR3 bases: TGTGCCAGCAGCGTTGGGGCGGGATCTTCAGATACGCAGTATTTT.

J is TRBJ1-2 and V is TRBV19; possible D gene TRBD1, 6 bases. This CDR3 comprises 15 residues. V was clipped by 4 bases and J by 3 bases, with 15 bases between them. Germline V CDR1 and CDR2: LNHDA, SQIVND (reference sequence). In DNA form, the CDR3 reads TGTGCCAGTAGTAACAGGGACGGAGGCTACTATGGCTACACCTTC. This gives the protein CASSNRDGGYYGYTF.

This clone was observed a handful of times. This sequence joins TRBV2 and TRBJ1-1; D unresolved. CDR3 length: 13 residues. The V gene's germline CDR1 is SNHLY and CDR2 FYNNEI. Trimming cost V 5 bases and J 1 base, with 8 bases left between them. The CDR3 DNA reads TGTGCCAGCAGTCTAAATTGGAACACTGAAGCTTTCTTT. Its protein is CASSLNWNTEAFF.

This clone showed up just a few times. The rearrangement uses TRBV18 and TRBJ2-1; D remains ambiguous. The CDR3 totals 13 residues. Trimming removed 3 bases at V and 1 base at J, with 4 bases between. From germline, CDR1 is KGHSH and CDR2 LQKENI. In DNA form, the CDR3 reads TGTGCCAGCTCACCCGGGTCCTACAATGAGCAGTTCTTC. It specifies CASSPGSYNEQFF.

A few counts support this clone. V and J are TRBV5-5 and TRBJ1-1; 9 bases agree with TRBD1. The germline CDR1 and CDR2 sequences are SGHKS and YYEKEE (reference sequence). Trimming removed 4 bases from V and 10 bases from J; junction bases left unmatched: 8. This CDR3 spans 13 amino acids. The CDR3 loop reads CASSVRTGAGAFF. The CDR3 coding sequence is TGTGCCAGCAGCGTCCGGACAGGGGCGGGAGCTTTCTTT.

The chain recombines TRBV2 with TRBJ2-2, with a possible D match to TRBD1 (6 bases). The germline V gene encodes CDR1 SNHLY and CDR2 FYNNEI. This CDR3 comprises 14 residues. Written as DNA, the CDR3 is TGTTCTAAGGGAACGGACAGCCGCACCGGGGAGCTGTTTTTT. Protein: CSKGTDSRTGELFF.

This clone was observed a handful of times. The chain joins TRBV7-2 to TRBJ2-3; TRBD2 aligns across 13 bases. Germline V gives CDR1 SGHTA, CDR2 FQGNSA. The CDR3 spans 15 residues. Trimming at V came to 8 bases and at J to 11 bases, leaving 13 bases not matched to a gene. As DNA, the CDR3 is TGTGCCAGCTCCTCGGGGACTAGCGGGGTCCCCCGGCAGTATTTT. Protein product: CASSSGTSGVPRQYF.

The rearrangement links TRBV2 to TRBJ2-7, with TRBD1 as a possible D gene (6 bases). Trimming took off 6 bases at V and 2 bases at J, with 11 bases between the two ends. The CDR3 is made up of 13 amino acids. From germline, CDR1 is SNHLY and CDR2 FYNNEI. The CDR3 nucleotides read TGTGCCAGCAGGTCGACAGGCACCTACGAGCAGTACTTC. The encoded protein is CASRSTGTYEQYF.

This clone has more than one count but fewer than ten. This chain uses TRBV5-1 with TRBJ2-7; maybe TRBD1 (5 bases). Germline V lookup: CDR1 SGHRS, CDR2 YFSETQ. The CDR3 extends over 14 amino acids. The V end lost 5 bases, the J end lost 3 bases, and 15 bases lay between the germline ends. CDR3: CASRQIGVDYEQYF. The DNA for the CDR3 is TGCGCCAGCAGACAAATAGGGGTGGACTACGAGCAGTACTTC.